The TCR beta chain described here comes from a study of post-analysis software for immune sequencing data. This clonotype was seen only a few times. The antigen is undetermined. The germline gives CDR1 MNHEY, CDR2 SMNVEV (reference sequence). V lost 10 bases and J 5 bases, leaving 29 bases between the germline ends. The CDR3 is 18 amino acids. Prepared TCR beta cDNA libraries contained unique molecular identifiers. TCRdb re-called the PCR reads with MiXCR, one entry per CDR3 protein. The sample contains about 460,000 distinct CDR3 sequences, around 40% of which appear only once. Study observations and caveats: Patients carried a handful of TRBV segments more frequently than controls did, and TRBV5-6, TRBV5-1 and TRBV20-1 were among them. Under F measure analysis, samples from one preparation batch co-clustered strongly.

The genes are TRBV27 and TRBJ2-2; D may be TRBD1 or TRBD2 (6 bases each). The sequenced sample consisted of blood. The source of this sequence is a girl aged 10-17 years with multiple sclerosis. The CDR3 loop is CATNNEGQQWGATGELFF. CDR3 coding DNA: TGTGCCACCAACAACGAGGGTCAACAGTGGGGGGCTACCGGGGAGCTGTTTTTT.